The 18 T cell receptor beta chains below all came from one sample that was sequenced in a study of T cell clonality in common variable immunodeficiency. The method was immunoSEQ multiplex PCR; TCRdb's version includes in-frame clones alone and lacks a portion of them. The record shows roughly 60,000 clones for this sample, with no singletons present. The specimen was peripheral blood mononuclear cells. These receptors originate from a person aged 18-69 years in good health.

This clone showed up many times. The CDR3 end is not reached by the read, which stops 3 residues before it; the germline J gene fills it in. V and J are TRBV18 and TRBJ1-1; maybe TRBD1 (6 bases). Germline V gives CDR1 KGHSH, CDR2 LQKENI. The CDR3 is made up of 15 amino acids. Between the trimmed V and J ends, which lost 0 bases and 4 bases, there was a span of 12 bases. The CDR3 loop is CASSPPGQGTTEAFF. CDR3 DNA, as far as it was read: TGTGCCAGCTCACCACCGGGTCAGGGGACCACTGAA. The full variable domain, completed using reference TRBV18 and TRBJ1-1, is NAGVMQNPRHLVRRRGQEARLRCSPMKGHSHVYWYRQLPEEGLKFMVYLQKENIIDESGMPKERFSAEFPKEGPSILRIQQVVRGDSAAYFCASSPPGQGTTEAFFGQGTRLTVV.

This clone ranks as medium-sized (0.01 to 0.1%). CDR3 sequence reads: CAWSEVIGGRGYTF. The sequenced CDR3 bases are TGTGCCTGGAGTGAAGTAATAGGGGGCCGTGGC. The rearrangement joins TRBV30 to TRBJ1-2, with 7 bases that match TRBD1. Read coverage stops 3 residues before the CDR3 terminus; the germline J gene supplies the remainder. The CDR3 totals 14 residues. The ends lost 1 base at V and 7 bases at J; junction bases unmatched: 9. Germline V gene sequence: CDR1 GTSNPN, CDR2 SVGIG (reference sequence).

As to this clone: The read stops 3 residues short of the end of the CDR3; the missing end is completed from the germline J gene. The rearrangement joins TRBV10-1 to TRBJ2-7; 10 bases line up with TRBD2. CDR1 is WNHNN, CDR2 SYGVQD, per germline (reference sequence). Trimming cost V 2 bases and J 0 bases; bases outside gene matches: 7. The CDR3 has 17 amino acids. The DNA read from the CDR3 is TGCGCCAGCAGTGAGAGTGGGCTAGCGGGAGCCTCCTACGAG. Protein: CASSESGLAGASYE. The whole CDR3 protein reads CASSESGLAGASYEQYF.

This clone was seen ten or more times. The DNA read from the CDR3 is TGTGCCAGCAGCTTCGGACTACCCGAAAGCTCCTACGAG. Encoded protein: CASSFGLPESSYE. The entire CDR3 sequence reads CASSFGLPESSYEQYF. The rearrangement links TRBV13 to TRBJ2-7; D is possibly TRBD2 (6 bases). The read is 3 residues too short to cover the CDR3 end, so that end is filled in from the germline J gene. Germline V gives CDR1 PRHDT, CDR2 FYEKMQ (reference sequence). The CDR3 loop spans 16 amino acids. Trimming shortened V by 3 bases and J by 0 bases, and 15 bases separated the two germline ends.

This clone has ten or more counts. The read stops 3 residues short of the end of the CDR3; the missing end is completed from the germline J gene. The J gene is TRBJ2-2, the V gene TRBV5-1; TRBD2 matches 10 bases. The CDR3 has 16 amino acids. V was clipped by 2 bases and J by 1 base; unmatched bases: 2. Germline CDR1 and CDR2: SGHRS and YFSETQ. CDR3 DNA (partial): TGCGCCAGCAGCTTAACTAGCGGGAAGAACACCGGGGAG. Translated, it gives CASSLTSGKNTGE. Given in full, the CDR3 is CASSLTSGKNTGELFF.

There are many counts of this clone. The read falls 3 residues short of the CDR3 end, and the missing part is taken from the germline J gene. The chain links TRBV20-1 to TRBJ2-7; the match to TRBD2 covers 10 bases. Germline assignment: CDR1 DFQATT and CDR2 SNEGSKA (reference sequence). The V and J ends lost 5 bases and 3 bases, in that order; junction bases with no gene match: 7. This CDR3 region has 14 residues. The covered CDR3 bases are TGCAGTGCTCTAGCGGGAGAACCTAACTACGAG. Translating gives CSALAGEPNYE. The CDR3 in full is CSALAGEPNYEQYF.

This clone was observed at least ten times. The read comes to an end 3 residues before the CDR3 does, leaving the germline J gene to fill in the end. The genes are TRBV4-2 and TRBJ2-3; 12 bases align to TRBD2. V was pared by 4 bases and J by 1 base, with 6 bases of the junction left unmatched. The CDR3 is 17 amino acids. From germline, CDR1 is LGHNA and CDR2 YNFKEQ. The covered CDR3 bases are TGTGCCAGCAGCCGACTAGCGGGAGCCCCCCGCACAGATACG. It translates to CASSRLAGAPRTDT. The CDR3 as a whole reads CASSRLAGAPRTDTQYF.

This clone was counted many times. The DNA read from the CDR3 is TGTGCCAGTAGTATAGGACAGGGCGGCTATGGC. Amino acids: CASSIGQGGYG. The whole CDR3 sequence reads CASSIGQGGYGYTF. J is TRBJ1-2 and V is TRBV19; 7 bases are shared with TRBD1. Sequencing ends 3 residues short of the CDR3 end; the germline J gene provides the rest. V lost 1 base, J lost 4 bases, and 3 bases stayed unmatched. The CDR3 runs 14 residues. Germline V gene lookup returns CDR1 LNHDA and CDR2 SQIVND (reference sequence).

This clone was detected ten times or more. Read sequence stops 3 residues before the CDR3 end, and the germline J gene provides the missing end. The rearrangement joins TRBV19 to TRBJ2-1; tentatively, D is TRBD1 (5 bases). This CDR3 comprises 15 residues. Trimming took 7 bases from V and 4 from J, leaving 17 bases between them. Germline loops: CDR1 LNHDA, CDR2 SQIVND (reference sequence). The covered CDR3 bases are TGTGCCAGTAAAAGTGCGGACATAATTTACAATGAG. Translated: CASKSADIIYNE. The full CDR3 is CASKSADIIYNEQFF.

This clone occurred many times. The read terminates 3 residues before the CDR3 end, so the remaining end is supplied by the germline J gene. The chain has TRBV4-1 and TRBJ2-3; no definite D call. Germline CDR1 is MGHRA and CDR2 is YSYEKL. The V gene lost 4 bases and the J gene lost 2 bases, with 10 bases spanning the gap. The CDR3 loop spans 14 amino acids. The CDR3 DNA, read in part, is TGCGCCAGCAGCCTCACATCACACACAGATACG. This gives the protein CASSLTSHTDT. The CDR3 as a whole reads CASSLTSHTDTQYF.

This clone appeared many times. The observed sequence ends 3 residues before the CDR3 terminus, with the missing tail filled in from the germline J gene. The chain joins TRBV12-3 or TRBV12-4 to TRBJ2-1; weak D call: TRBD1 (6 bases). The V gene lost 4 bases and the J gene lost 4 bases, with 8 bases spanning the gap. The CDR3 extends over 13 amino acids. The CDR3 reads CASSSGQYNEQFF. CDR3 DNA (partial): TGTGCCAGCAGTTCAGGACAGTACAATGAG.

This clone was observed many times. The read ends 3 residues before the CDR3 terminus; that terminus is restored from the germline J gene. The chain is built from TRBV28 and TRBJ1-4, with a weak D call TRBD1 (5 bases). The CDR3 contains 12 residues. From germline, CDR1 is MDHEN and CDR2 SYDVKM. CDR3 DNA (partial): TGTGCCAGCAGCCCCGCGGGGACGAAA. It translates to CASSPAGTK. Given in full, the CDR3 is CASSPAGTKLFF.

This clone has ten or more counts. The CDR3 DNA, read in part, is TGCAGTGCTAGAGCTCCAGAGAGTTACGAG. It is translated as CSARAPESYE. The CDR3 as a whole reads CSARAPESYEQYF. The V call is TRBV20-1, the J call TRBJ2-7; the D is unclear. The missing CDR3 end, 3 residues past where the read stops, is filled in from the germline J gene. Germline CDR1 DFQATT, CDR2 SNEGSKA (reference sequence). This CDR3 is 13 amino acids long. V dropped 1 base and J dropped 4 bases, with 11 bases sitting between them.

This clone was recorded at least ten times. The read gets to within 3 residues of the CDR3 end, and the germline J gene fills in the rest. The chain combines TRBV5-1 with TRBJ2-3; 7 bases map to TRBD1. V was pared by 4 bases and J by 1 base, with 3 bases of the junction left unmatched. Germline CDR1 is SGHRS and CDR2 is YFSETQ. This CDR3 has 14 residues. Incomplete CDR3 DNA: TGCGCCAGCAGCACCGGACAGGGCACAGATACG. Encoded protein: CASSTGQGTDT. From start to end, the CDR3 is CASSTGQGTDTQYF.

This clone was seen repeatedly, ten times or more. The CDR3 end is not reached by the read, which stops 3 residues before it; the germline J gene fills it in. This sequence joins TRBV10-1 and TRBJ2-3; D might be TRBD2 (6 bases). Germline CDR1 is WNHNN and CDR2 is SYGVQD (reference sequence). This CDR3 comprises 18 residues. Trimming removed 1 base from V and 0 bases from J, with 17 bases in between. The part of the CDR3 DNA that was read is TGCGCCAGCAGTGAGTACTTAGGTAGCGGATCGAGCACAGATACG. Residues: CASSEYLGSGSSTDT. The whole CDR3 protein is CASSEYLGSGSSTDTQYF.

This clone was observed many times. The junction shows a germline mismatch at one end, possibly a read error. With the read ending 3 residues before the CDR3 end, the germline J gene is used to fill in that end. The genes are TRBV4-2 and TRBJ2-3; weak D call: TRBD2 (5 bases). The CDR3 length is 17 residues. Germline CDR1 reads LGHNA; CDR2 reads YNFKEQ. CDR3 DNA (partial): TGCGCCAGCAGCCAAGATTTTAAGGACTTGACCTTAGATACG. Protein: CASSQDFKDLTLDT. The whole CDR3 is CASSQDFKDLTLDTQYF.

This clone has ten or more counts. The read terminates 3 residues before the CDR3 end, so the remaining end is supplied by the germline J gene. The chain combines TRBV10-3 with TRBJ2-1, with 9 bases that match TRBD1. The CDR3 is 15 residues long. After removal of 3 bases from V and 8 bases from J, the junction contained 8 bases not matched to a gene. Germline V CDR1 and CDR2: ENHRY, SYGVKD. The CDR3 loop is CAISEMGQGWDEQFF. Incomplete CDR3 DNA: TGTGCCATCAGTGAAATGGGACAGGGATGGGATGAG.

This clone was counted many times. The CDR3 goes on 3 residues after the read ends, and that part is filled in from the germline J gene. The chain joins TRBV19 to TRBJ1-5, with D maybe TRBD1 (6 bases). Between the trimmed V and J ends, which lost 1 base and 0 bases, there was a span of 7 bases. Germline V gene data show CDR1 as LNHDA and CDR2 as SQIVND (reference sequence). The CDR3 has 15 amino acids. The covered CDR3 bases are TGTGCCAGTAGTATAGGACAGGTTAGCAATCAGCCC. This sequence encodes CASSIGQVSNQP. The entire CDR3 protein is CASSIGQVSNQPQHF.